This is a list of T cell receptor beta chains from one sample in a study of blood T cell repertoires in COVID-19. This table comes from immunoSEQ multiplex PCR, and its TCRdb copy is limited to in-frame clones, with some not included. This sample has fewer than 500,000 clones, with approximately 90% found just once. Sequenced input: peripheral blood. The receptors shown here come from a man aged 18 to 29 with COVID-19, enrolled during active disease. The CDR3 runs from the conserved cysteine through the conserved F or W. A D gene is named only where the DNA matches it firmly.

v_call	d_call	j_call	cdr3_nt	cdr3_aa
TRBV6-5	.	TRBJ1-2	TGTGCCAGCAGGCCTGCCGACAGGTTTGGGGGCTACACCTTC	CASRPADRFGGYTF
TRBV7-9	TRBD1	TRBJ2-5	TGTGCCAGCAGCCCCCGGACAGGGTTTCGAGAGACCCAGTACTTC	CASSPRTGFRETQYF
TRBV5-4	.	TRBJ2-2	TGTGCCAGCAGCCTCGGACAGCCTTCGAACACCGGGGAGCTGTTTTTT	CASSLGQPSNTGELFF
TRBV5-1	TRBD2	TRBJ2-2	TGCGCCAGCAGCTGGGGCCTCGCGGGAGGGGACACCGGGGAGCTGTTTTTT	CASSWGLAGGDTGELFF
TRBV5-1	.	TRBJ2-1	TGCGCCAGCAGCTTGGAATTGGGCACCTACAATGAGCAGTTCTTC	CASSLELGTYNEQFF
TRBV5-1	.	TRBJ2-3	TGCGCCAGCAGCTTGGTGGTTAGCGGCACAGATACGCAGTATTTT	CASSLVVSGTDTQYF
TRBV6-5	.	TRBJ1-4	TGTGCCAGCAGGGACAGAGCAACTAATGAAAAACTGTTTTTT	CASRDRATNEKLFF
TRBV6-5	.	TRBJ2-1	TGTGCCAGCAGCCGGGAGCCCTACAATGAGCAGTTCTTC	CASSREPYNEQFF
TRBV11-3	.	TRBJ2-7	TGTGCCAGCAGCTTAGCATCACAGGGCTACGAGCAGTACTTC	CASSLASQGYEQYF
TRBV11-2	TRBD1	TRBJ2-7	TGTGCCAGCAGCTCCGGACAGGGCCACTCCTACGAGCAGTACTTC	CASSSGQGHSYEQYF
TRBV14	TRBD1	TRBJ2-5	TGTGCCAGCAGCCAGACAGGGGTATTAGGGACCCAGTACTTC	CASSQTGVLGTQYF
TRBV3-1/TRBV3-2	TRBD1	TRBJ1-6	TGTGCCAGCAGCCAACAAGACAGGGGGCTGTATTCACCCCTCCACTTT	CASSQQDRGLYSPLHF
TRBV19	.	TRBJ1-2	TGTGCCAGTAGTACTTCTCCAGGGGTCGTGTACGGCTACACCTTC	CASSTSPGVVYGYTF
TRBV5-4	TRBD1	TRBJ2-1	TGTGCCAGCAGCGGACAGGACTACAATGAGCAGTTCTTC	CASSGQDYNEQFF
TRBV19	.	TRBJ1-1	TGTGCCAGTAGTACGGGGGGGAACACTGAAGCTTTCTTT	CASSTGGNTEAFF
TRBV20-1	.	TRBJ2-5	TGCAGTGCTCCGTGGTTGCGGACCCAGTACTTC	CSAPWLRTQYF
TRBV2	TRBD1	TRBJ1-5	TGTGCCAGCAGCAAACTAAACCGGGACAGGGCCCAACCCCAGCATTTT	CASSKLNRDRAQPQHF
TRBV4-2	TRBD2	TRBJ2-1	TGTGCCAGCAGCCAAGGTCCCCGGGAGGGGGGCCCAAGGGAGCAGTTCTTC	CASSQGPREGGPREQFF
TRBV30	TRBD2	TRBJ2-1	TGTGCCTGGACGATAGCGGGAGGCGATGAGCAGTTCTTC	CAWTIAGGDEQFF
TRBV6-1	TRBD2	TRBJ2-5	TGTGCCAGCAGTGAAATCCCCAAGACTAGCGGGGGGCGCAAAGAGACCCAGTACTTC	CASSEIPKTSGGRKETQYF
TRBV11-3	.	TRBJ2-3	TGTGCCAGCAGACAAGCGTCAGATACGCAGTATTTT	CASRQASDTQYF
TRBV6-6	TRBD2	TRBJ2-7	TGTGCCAGCAGTTATACCGGGACTAGACTCTACGAGCAGTACTTC	CASSYTGTRLYEQYF
TRBV13	.	TRBJ2-7	TGTGCCAGCAGCTCCTCCCCTGGGGCGAGGGAGCAGTACTTC	CASSSSPGAREQYF
TRBV19	.	TRBJ2-3	TGTGCCAGTAGTGAGAGGACTGGACGAAGGGATACGCAGTATTTT	CASSERTGRRDTQYF
TRBV7-9	.	TRBJ2-7	TGTGCCAGCAGCCCGGGGACTCCGAGGGAGCAGTACTTC	CASSPGTPREQYF
TRBV15	.	TRBJ1-2	TGTGCCACCAGCAGAGATCCAACGGGAAACGGAGGCTACACCTTC	CATSRDPTGNGGYTF
TRBV12-3/TRBV12-4	.	TRBJ2-3	TGTGCCAGCAGCCTCACAGATACGCAGTATTTT	CASSLTDTQYF
TRBV27	.	TRBJ2-1	TGTGCCAGCAGTTTAATTTTGGGGGCACCAACCTACAATGAGCAGTTCTTC	CASSLILGAPTYNEQFF
TRBV5-1	TRBD1	TRBJ2-2	TGCGCCAGCAGCTTTGATGGCAGGGGGCAAACCGGGGAGCTGTTTTTT	CASSFDGRGQTGELFF
TRBV6-6	TRBD1	TRBJ2-5	TGTGCCAGCAGCAAAGGACAGGGACGAGAGACCCAGTACTTC	CASSKGQGRETQYF
TRBV7-9	TRBD2	TRBJ2-7	TGTGCCAGCAGCTTAGGAGGCGGGGGGGCCTACGAGCAGTACTTC	CASSLGGGGAYEQYF
TRBV11-3	.	TRBJ2-4	TGTGCCAGCAGCCTGGGCACCGCGGGCAAAAACATTCAGTACTTC	CASSLGTAGKNIQYF
TRBV9	TRBD1	TRBJ2-1	TGTGCCAGCAGCGTCCTTTCCGGGACAGGTACTGAGCAGTTCTTC	CASSVLSGTGTEQFF
TRBV12-3/TRBV12-4	.	TRBJ1-1	TGTGCCAGCAGTCCGACAGGGAACACTGAAGCTTTCTTT	CASSPTGNTEAFF
TRBV5-1	TRBD2	TRBJ2-2	TGCGCCAGCAGCCTGACTAGCGGGATAAACACCGGGGAGCTGTTTTTT	CASSLTSGINTGELFF
TRBV6-5	.	TRBJ2-7	TGTGCCAGCAGAACCCCCTCGGCCTACGAGCAGTACTTC	CASRTPSAYEQYF
TRBV12-3/TRBV12-4	.	TRBJ1-1	TGTGCCAGCAGTTTAGTGGTGAGCGCTGAAGCTTTCTTT	CASSLVVSAEAFF